This T cell receptor (beta chain) is drawn from a study of shared clonotypes between healthy human individuals. The protocol was immunoSEQ multiplex PCR, while the TCRdb copy is restricted to in-frame clones and leaves out a portion. The sample has about 2 million clones; approximately 95% are singletons. Trimming cost V 6 bases and J 4 bases; bases outside gene matches: 4. Germline CDR1 reads MDHEN; CDR2 reads SYDVKM. This CDR3 has 15 amino acids. The gene calls are TRBV28 and TRBJ2-5; the match to TRBD2 covers 14 bases. Sequences were obtained from naive CD4+ T cells sorted from blood. Subset of the sample: CD45RA+ positively selected. This receptor was identified in a man aged 18 to 29 in good health. CDR3 protein: CASRGTSGGPETQYF. The DNA of the CDR3 is TGTGCCAGCAGGGGGACTAGCGGGGGCCCAGAGACCCAGTACTTC.